Listed here are 27 T cell receptor beta chains from one sample, sequenced in a study of CD4 T cells in relation to SARS-CoV-2 and coronaviruses. CD4+ T cells from unexposed donors were obtained before the COVID-19 pandemic (2011-2018). CD4+ T cells were isolated from the cells after 10 days of culture. The repertoire was sequenced with immunoSEQ multiplex PCR; TCRdb's copy has only in-frame clones and lacks some. The sample yields approximately 25,000 clones, around 70% seen once. These TCRs are of unknown antigen specificity. The sample comprised CD4+ T cells from PBMCs, cultured in vitro. The receptors were sampled from a human donor in good health.

CDR3 nucleotide sequence: TGTGCCAGCAGCCTCGGACAGAGAATCTACGAGCAGTACTTC. Residues: CASSLGQRIYEQYF. V gene TRBV7-2 combines with J gene TRBJ2-7; weak D call: TRBD1 (6 bases). This CDR3 has 14 residues. Germline CDR1 and CDR2: SGHTA and FQGNSA. Trimming removed 5 bases from V and 3 bases from J, with 14 bases in between.

The J gene is TRBJ2-1, the V gene TRBV5-8; D tentatively fits TRBD1 or TRBD2 (5 bases each). V lost 1 base to trimming and J lost 7 bases, with 18 bases between them. Germline V lookup: CDR1 SGHTS, CDR2 YDEGEE. The CDR3 consists of 16 residues. CDR3 in amino acids: CASSLLIRDGENEQFF. The CDR3 nucleotides read TGTGCCAGCAGCTTGTTGATACGGGACGGGGAAAATGAGCAGTTCTTC.

This chain joins TRBV28 and TRBJ1-2; 7 nucleotides match TRBD1. Losses at the gene ends were 3 bases for V and 3 bases for J; bases not matched to a gene: 13. The V gene's germline CDR1 is MDHEN and CDR2 SYDVKM. The CDR3 is made up of 17 amino acids. CDR3 residues: CASSFHRVGQPYYGYTF. The CDR3 region has the DNA TGTGCCAGCAGTTTCCATCGGGTGGGACAGCCCTACTATGGCTACACCTTC.

This clone was observed a few times. J is TRBJ1-5 and V is TRBV19; weak D call: TRBD1 (6 bases). The CDR3 loop spans 15 amino acids. V was shortened by 5 bases and J by 0 bases, with 11 bases between the two germline ends. Germline CDR1 reads LNHDA; CDR2 reads SQIVND (reference sequence). The DNA of the CDR3 is TGTGCCAGTAGTGCGAGGGGGTATAGCAATCAGCCCCAGCATTTT. This gives the protein CASSARGYSNQPQHF.

This chain uses TRBV12-5 with TRBJ2-4; 8 nucleotides align to TRBD2. The ends lost 0 bases at V and 3 bases at J; junction bases unmatched: 7. The CDR3 extends over 17 amino acids. CDR1 LGHNT and CDR2 FRNRAP come from the germline V gene. CDR3 loop: CASGLVRDGRVKNIQYF. CDR3 coding DNA: TGTGCTAGTGGTTTGGTACGTGACGGGAGGGTCAAAAACATTCAGTACTTC.

The chain carries TRBV10-3 and TRBJ2-7, with D perhaps TRBD2 (6 bases). The CDR3 extends over 15 amino acids. Germline assignment: CDR1 ENHRY and CDR2 SYGVKD. V lost 4 bases and J lost 3, with 16 bases in between. CDR3 in DNA: TGTGCCATCAGTGCCCGGACTACCGGTAGCTACGAGCAGTACTTC. Amino acid sequence: CAISARTTGSYEQYF.

The CDR3 region has the DNA TGCAGTGCTAGTGAAGGGACTAGCGGGAAATACGAGCAGTACTTC. Its protein is CSASEGTSGKYEQYF. The chain is built from TRBV20-1 and TRBJ2-7; 13 nucleotides line up with TRBD2. CDR1 and CDR2 (germline): DFQATT, SNEGSKA (reference sequence). J was trimmed by 4 bases and V by 3 bases; bases with no gene match: 6. The CDR3 spans 15 residues.

The rearrangement links TRBV12-5 to TRBJ2-7, with TRBD1 matching 7 bases. Germline V gene lookup returns CDR1 LGHNT and CDR2 FRNRAP. The CDR3 runs 14 residues. J gave up 5 bases and V 9 bases, and 13 bases lay outside the gene matches. CDR3 residues: CARLKRQGNDEQYF. CDR3 bases: TGTGCTAGACTAAAAAGACAGGGTAATGACGAGCAGTACTTC. The whole variable domain, remainder taken from reference TRBV12-5 and TRBJ2-7, is DARVTQTPRHKVTEMGQEVTMRCQPILGHNTVFWYRQTMMQGLELLAYFRNRAPLDDSGMPKDRFSAEMPDATLATLKIQPSEPRDSAVYFCARLKRQGNDEQYFGPGTRLTVT.

Written as DNA, the CDR3 is TGTGCCAGCAGTGACGGGACTAGCGGGTACAATGAGCAGTTCTTC. Translated, it gives CASSDGTSGYNEQFF. The V and J genes are TRBV6-4 and TRBJ2-1, with TRBD2 matching over 12 bases. Germline trimming cut 2 bases from V and 4 bases from J; bases unmatched to any gene: 0. This CDR3 is 15 amino acids long. Per germline, CDR1 MRHNA and CDR2 SNTAGT.

This clone was counted once. The chain combines TRBV18 with TRBJ2-3, with 7 bases lining up with TRBD2. Trimming at V came to 3 bases and at J to 5 bases, leaving 14 bases not matched to a gene. This CDR3 contains 17 residues. CDR1 KGHSH and CDR2 LQKENI come from the germline V gene. Here the CDR3 DNA reads TGTGCCAGCTCACCCAATGCCGGAAGCGGGAATGGAGATACGCAGTATTTT. Encoded protein: CASSPNAGSGNGDTQYF.

The V gene is TRBV5-6, the J gene TRBJ1-1; D may be TRBD1 (6 bases). The CDR3 runs 16 residues. CDR1 SGHDT and CDR2 YYEEEE come from the germline V gene. The V end was cut by 1 base, the J end by 7 bases, with 20 bases between. The CDR3 nucleotides are TGTGCCAGCAGCTTGTTTTCGGGGGCCCAACGTCTTGAAGCTTTCTTT. Its protein product is CASSLFSGAQRLEAFF.

This clone showed up just once. V usage is TRBV10-1 and J usage is TRBJ1-5; D might be TRBD1 (5 bases). This CDR3 region has 13 residues. V lost 5 bases to trimming and J lost 7 bases, with 12 bases between them. Germline V lookup: CDR1 WNHNN, CDR2 SYGVQD (reference sequence). The CDR3 DNA sequence: TGCGCCAGCAGTCCCGGGACGGACCAGCCCCAGCATTTT. Its translation: CASSPGTDQPQHF.

The chain joins TRBV15 to TRBJ2-5; 10 bases match TRBD1. There are 15 residues in the CDR3. CDR1 and CDR2 (germline): LNHNV, YYDKDF (reference sequence). Losses at the gene ends were 8 bases for V and 1 base for J; bases not matched to a gene: 7. Here the CDR3 reads CATRLDRGPQETQYF. CDR3 coding DNA: TGTGCCACCCGACTAGACAGGGGGCCCCAAGAGACCCAGTACTTC.

The chain is built from TRBV14 and TRBJ2-7; D not certain. CDR1 is SGHDN, CDR2 FVKESK, per germline. This CDR3 comprises 14 residues. Trimming cost V 5 bases and J 3 bases, with 14 bases left between them. The CDR3 DNA reads TGTGCCAGCAGCGACAATCTCAAGATCTACGAGCAGTACTTC. This sequence encodes CASSDNLKIYEQYF.

The chain uses TRBV9 and TRBJ1-1; D might be TRBD1 (6 bases). Germline-derived CDR1 and CDR2 are SGDLS and YYNGEE. With 3 bases removed from V and 1 base from J, the gap between germline ends came to 10 bases. The CDR3 consists of 14 residues. The CDR3 loop reads CASSAGQKNTEAFF. CDR3 sequence (DNA): TGTGCCAGCAGCGCCGGACAGAAGAACACTGAAGCTTTCTTT.

The genes are TRBV7-8 and TRBJ1-5, with unresolved D. Trimming left V 2 bases short and J 1 base short, with 12 bases between. The CDR3 consists of 16 residues. Germline CDR1 and CDR2: SGHVS and FQNEAQ. This chain's CDR3 is CASSLRRVTSNQPQHF. The CDR3, as DNA: TGTGCCAGCAGCTTACGTCGGGTCACGAGCAATCAGCCCCAGCATTTT.

V usage is TRBV28 and J usage is TRBJ2-7; 7 bases map to TRBD1. Germline assignment: CDR1 MDHEN and CDR2 SYDVKM. Germline trimming cut 4 bases from V and 1 base from J; bases unmatched to any gene: 1. The CDR3 runs 13 residues. The chain's CDR3 is CASSSGQSYEQYF. CDR3 nucleotides: TGTGCCAGCAGTTCGGGACAGTCCTACGAGCAGTACTTC.

V usage is TRBV20-1 and J usage is TRBJ2-1; 8 positions agree with TRBD2. This CDR3 spans 15 amino acids. Per the germline V gene, CDR1 is DFQATT and CDR2 is SNEGSKA (reference sequence). The V gene end was trimmed by 4 bases and the J gene end by 3 bases; junction bases not matched to a gene: 8. CDR3 amino acids: CSAIDGRAFYNEQFF. For the CDR3, the DNA is TGCAGTGCTATTGACGGGAGGGCCTTCTACAATGAGCAGTTCTTC.

V is TRBV5-1 and J is TRBJ1-1, with 8 bases aligning to TRBD1. With V trimmed by 4 bases and J by 2 bases, 4 bases remained unmatched. The CDR3 extends over 14 amino acids. CDR1 is SGHRS, CDR2 YFSETQ, per germline. CDR3 in amino acids: CASSPDRGNTEAFF. CDR3 bases: TGCGCCAGCAGCCCCGACAGGGGTAACACTGAAGCTTTCTTT.

The table lists this clone with a few counts. The V call is TRBV4-1, the J call TRBJ2-7; TRBD1 is a possible D gene (5 bases). Germline V gene data show CDR1 as MGHRA and CDR2 as YSYEKL. The CDR3 is 14 amino acids. The V end was cut by 2 bases, the J end by 2 bases, with 10 bases between. The CDR3 nucleotides are TGCGCCAGCAGCCAATACCAGGGCCCCTACGAGCAGTACTTC. This encodes CASSQYQGPYEQYF.

This chain joins TRBV27 and TRBJ1-1, with TRBD1 matching 10 bases. The germline CDR1 and CDR2 sequences are MNHEY and SMNVEV (reference sequence). The CDR3 contains 16 residues. The V gene end was trimmed by 6 bases and the J gene end by 5 bases; junction bases not matched to a gene: 12. This CDR3 is CASSLLSTGGLTEAFF. In DNA, the CDR3 is TGTGCCAGCAGCCTTCTCTCGACAGGGGGCTTGACTGAAGCTTTCTTT.

The sample holds a few counts of this clone. V is TRBV27 and J is TRBJ2-7; perhaps TRBD2 as D (5 bases). V gave up 8 bases and J gave up 3 bases, with 17 bases separating them. CDR1 is MNHEY and CDR2 is SMNVEV in the germline V gene (reference sequence). The CDR3 runs to 14 residues. The CDR3 region is CASGLSPAGYEQYF. In DNA form, the CDR3 reads TGTGCCAGCGGCTTGAGTCCCGCGGGCTACGAGCAGTACTTC.

The chain carries TRBV7-3 and TRBJ2-3; the D is unclear. This CDR3 is built from 14 residues. The V end was cut by 2 bases, the J end by 2 bases, with 8 bases between. Germline V gene data show CDR1 as SGHTA and CDR2 as FQGTGA. The CDR3 is CASSLLELTDTQYF. The DNA for the CDR3 is TGTGCCAGCAGCTTACTAGAACTCACAGATACGCAGTATTTT.

A few counts support this clone. V gene TRBV7-9 combines with J gene TRBJ2-7; 10 bases map to TRBD2. This CDR3 has 14 residues. CDR1 is SEHNR and CDR2 is FQNEAQ in the germline V gene (reference sequence). Trimming cost V 7 bases and J 0 bases; bases outside gene matches: 3. CDR3 in DNA: TGTGCCAGCACTCGGACTAGCGGCTCCTACGAGCAGTACTTC. Translating it yields CASTRTSGSYEQYF.

The chain employs TRBV6-5 and TRBJ1-4, with D tentatively TRBD1 (5 bases). The V gene lost 10 bases and the J gene lost 9 bases, with 21 bases spanning the gap. The CDR3 is made up of 14 amino acids. Germline-derived CDR1 and CDR2 are MNHEY and SVGAGI. CDR3 protein: CATGSPGIVQKLFF. The CDR3 bases are TGTGCCACCGGCAGTCCAGGGATTGTTCAAAAACTGTTTTTT.

The chain joins TRBV7-8 to TRBJ2-2, with 8 nucleotides matching TRBD2. The V gene's germline CDR1 is SGHVS and CDR2 FQNEAQ. This CDR3 is 17 amino acids long. The V and J ends lost 2 bases and 5 bases, in that order; junction bases with no gene match: 10. For the CDR3, the DNA is TGTGCCAGCAGCTTATTTAGCGGGACGCGACAAACCGGGGAGCTGTTTTTT. Translation: CASSLFSGTRQTGELFF.

With respect to this clone: The junction does not match germline at one end; this may be a read error. The J gene is TRBJ1-1, the V gene TRBV2; TRBD1 is a possible D gene (6 bases). CDR3 length: 15 amino acids. Germline V gene sequence: CDR1 SNHLY, CDR2 FYNNEI. CDR3 region: CASSEVDRGGTEAFF. CDR3 bases: TGTGCCAGCAGCGAAGTGGACAGAGGGGGCACTGAAGCTTTCTTT.